This T cell receptor beta chain was identified in a study of cytomegalovirus exposure and HLA in healthy donors. The study drew the donors from its 120-subject validation cohort, separate from the roughly 670-subject first cohort. V lost 0 bases and J lost 4; bases outside the gene matches: 6. This CDR3 region has 16 residues. Per the germline V gene, CDR1 is MNHEY and CDR2 is SVGAGI. Generated by immunoSEQ multiplex PCR, the TCRdb table keeps only in-frame clones and is missing some. Here the sample spans about 220,000 clones, about 93% being singletons. The clonotype was recovered from a woman aged 18-30 years in good health and CMV-seronegative. The V call is TRBV6-5, the J call TRBJ2-5; TRBD2 agrees at 9 bases. Sequencing used PBMCs. CDR3 in amino acids: CASSYSGSGRGETQYF. CDR3 nucleotides: TGTGCCAGCAGTTACTCGGGTAGCGGGAGAGGAGAGACCCAGTACTTC.